What follows are 25 T cell receptor beta chains derived from one specimen sequenced in a study of T-cell reconstitution after alpha-beta-depleted transplantation in children. Library preparation (for TCRbeta) was performed with unique molecular identifiers. MiXCR, run by TCRdb on the PCR reads, gives a single entry per CDR3 protein. The sample lists 600,000 to 800,000 distinct CDR3 sequences, around 14% seen once, with 0.65% to 0.9% in the top ten. Specimen: PBMCs, collected before TCRalphabeta/CD19-depleted stem cell transplant. These receptors were taken from a girl aged 2 to 10 with congenital amegakaryocytic thrombocytopenia, due to receive a stem cell transplant.

This clonotype was found many times. The rearrangement links TRBV20-1 to TRBJ2-1; D is ambiguous. The CDR3 contains 13 residues. CDR1 is DFQATT, CDR2 SNEGSKA, per germline (reference sequence). V was cut by 1 base and J by 2 bases, with 6 bases left in between. The CDR3 sequence is CSARGPTYNEQFF. The CDR3 DNA is TGCAGTGCTAGAGGGCCTACCTACAATGAGCAGTTCTTC.

The chain joins TRBV30 to TRBJ2-2; TRBD2 matches at 7 bases. Germline V gene sequence: CDR1 GTSNPN, CDR2 SVGIG (reference sequence). V lost 8 bases, J lost 0 bases, and 9 bases stayed unmatched. This CDR3 is 15 amino acids long. The CDR3 coding sequence is TGTGCCCGTCGACTAGCCAGAGCGAACACCGGGGAGCTGTTTTTT. Translation: CARRLARANTGELFF.

This clonotype has a count of ten or more. CDR3 coding DNA: TGCAGTGCTATGGGACAGTCGTCAACTCATGGCTACACCTTC. It yields the protein CSAMGQSSTHGYTF. This chain links TRBV20-1 with TRBJ1-2; 7 bases are a match to TRBD1. J gave up 6 bases and V 4 bases, and 11 bases lay outside the gene matches. The length of the CDR3 is 14 residues. Germline V lookup: CDR1 DFQATT, CDR2 SNEGSKA (reference sequence).

The V call is TRBV25-1, the J call TRBJ1-2, with no clear D. Germline V gene sequence: CDR1 MGHDK, CDR2 SYGVNS. Trimming shortened V by 3 bases and J by 4 bases, and 12 bases separated the two germline ends. CDR3 length: 14 residues. In nucleotides, the CDR3 is TGTGCCAGCAGTGATCCGGGCCTTAGCTATGGCTACACCTTC. Translated: CASSDPGLSYGYTF.

This clonotype has a handful of counts. The chain recombines TRBV29-1 with TRBJ2-1, with TRBD2 matching over 7 bases. The junction had 5 bases not matched to a gene; V was cut back by 6 bases and J by 3 bases. The CDR3 spans 13 residues. Germline assignment: CDR1 SQVTM and CDR2 ANQGSEA. The DNA of the CDR3 is TGCAGCGTATCCCTAGCGGACTACAATGAGCAGTTCTTC. Protein: CSVSLADYNEQFF.

The rearrangement uses TRBV29-1 and TRBJ2-3, with D perhaps being TRBD1 or TRBD2 (5 bases each). The germline V gene has CDR1 SQVTM and CDR2 ANQGSEA. The CDR3 is made up of 13 amino acids. Trimming shortened V by 4 bases and J by 2 bases, and 10 bases separated the two germline ends. In nucleotides, the CDR3 is TGCAGCGTTGTCAGGGAGAACACAGATACGCAGTATTTT. It translates to CSVVRENTDTQYF.

The CDR3, as DNA: TGCAGTGCTAGGCTGGACAGTAGCTCCTACGAGCAGTACTTC. Its translation: CSARLDSSSYEQYF. This sequence joins TRBV20-1 and TRBJ2-7; D is possibly TRBD1 (6 bases). V gave up 3 bases and J gave up 0 bases, with 12 bases separating them. The germline V gene has CDR1 DFQATT and CDR2 SNEGSKA (reference sequence). The CDR3 contains 14 residues.

This clonotype showed up just a few times. This chain links TRBV7-6 with TRBJ1-4; D is undetermined. CDR1 is SGHVS, CDR2 FNYEAQ, per germline. This CDR3 region has 13 residues. Trimming removed 7 bases at V and 4 bases at J, with 10 bases between. The CDR3 coding sequence is TGTGCCAGCACCCCCGGCGGTAATGAAAAACTGTTTTTT. Translated, it gives CASTPGGNEKLFF.

This clonotype was counted ten times or more. The rearrangement links TRBV29-1 to TRBJ1-1; D unclear. This CDR3 is 13 amino acids long. CDR1 and CDR2 (germline): SQVTM, ANQGSEA. Trimming shortened V by 8 bases and J by 0 bases, and 13 bases separated the two germline ends. In DNA, the CDR3 is TGCAGCACCCACCCACAGCTGAACACTGAAGCTTTCTTT. Translated, it gives CSTHPQLNTEAFF.

The genes are TRBV7-3 and TRBJ2-1; the D is unclear. CDR3 length: 17 residues. Germline lookup yields CDR1 SGHTA and CDR2 FQGTGA. With 5 bases removed from V and 1 base from J, the gap between germline ends came to 18 bases. CDR3 sequence reads: CASSQLATLRSYNEQFF. CDR3 coding DNA: TGTGCCAGCAGCCAATTAGCTACCCTAAGGTCCTACAATGAGCAGTTCTTC. The full variable domain, in which reference TRBV7-3 and TRBJ2-1 provide the parts outside the CDR3, is GAGVSQTPSNKVTEKGKYVELRCDPISGHTALYWYRQSLGQGPEFLIYFQGTGAADDSGLPNDRFFAVRPEGSVSTLKIQRTERGDSAVYLCASSQLATLRSYNEQFFGPGTRLTVL.

This clonotype has ten or more counts. The CDR3 region is CASSLAFGSGSDHEQYF. The CDR3 DNA reads TGTGCCAGCAGCTTAGCCTTCGGTAGCGGGAGTGACCACGAGCAGTACTTC. The J gene is TRBJ2-7, the V gene TRBV7-9; 9 bases are shared with TRBD2. Germline values: CDR1 SEHNR, CDR2 FQNEAQ (reference sequence). This CDR3 spans 17 amino acids. Losses at the gene ends were 0 bases for V and 5 bases for J; bases not matched to a gene: 11.

This clonotype was seen ten or more times. Its ends do not fully match the called genes, so a read error is possible. The V and J genes are TRBV5-1 and TRBJ2-3; D is undetermined. Germline loops: CDR1 SGHRS, CDR2 YFSETQ. The CDR3 spans 10 residues. CDR3 sequence: CASSRDTQYF. DNA for the CDR3: TGCGCCAGCAGCAGAGATACGCAGTATTTT.

This clonotype was observed many times. J is TRBJ1-3 and V is TRBV27; D unresolved. The CDR3 is 14 residues long. Trimming removed 5 bases from V and 3 bases from J, with 11 bases in between. Germline V gene sequence: CDR1 MNHEY, CDR2 SMNVEV (reference sequence). In DNA form, the CDR3 reads TGTGCCAGCAGTCGGGGAGCCCTTGGAAACACCATATATTTT. This codes for CASSRGALGNTIYF.

In this sample, this clonotype turned up many times. The rearrangement joins TRBV29-1 to TRBJ1-1, with 8 bases matching TRBD1. Germline CDR1 reads SQVTM; CDR2 reads ANQGSEA. This CDR3 has 14 amino acids. Trimming cost V 7 bases and J 2 bases; bases outside gene matches: 9. This chain's CDR3 is CSAGQGSFNTEAFF. The CDR3 DNA reads TGCAGCGCCGGACAGGGTAGTTTTAACACTGAAGCTTTCTTT.

This clonotype has a count of ten or more. The genes are TRBV5-1 and TRBJ2-3, with D uncertain. V lost 0 bases and J lost 2, with 10 bases in between. CDR3 length equals 15 residues. The germline V gene has CDR1 SGHRS and CDR2 YFSETQ. The CDR3 bases are TGCGCCAGCAGCTTGGGTGGACCAAACACAGATACGCAGTATTTT. It yields the protein CASSLGGPNTDTQYF.

In this sample, this clonotype turned up a few times. The chain is built from TRBV5-6 and TRBJ2-7; 7 bases line up with TRBD1. Per germline, CDR1 SGHDT and CDR2 YYEEEE. The CDR3 has 17 amino acids. V was clipped by 0 bases and J by 2 bases; unmatched bases: 11. The chain's CDR3 is CASSLGAGTDPTYEQYF. CDR3 nucleotide sequence: TGTGCCAGCAGCTTGGGCGCCGGGACAGACCCGACCTACGAGCAGTACTTC.

This clonotype was counted only a few times. The chain couples TRBV4-1 to TRBJ2-7; the D gene is possibly TRBD1 (5 bases). This CDR3 has 13 amino acids. CDR1 is MGHRA, CDR2 YSYEKL, per germline. Trimming took off 4 bases at V and 2 bases at J, with 9 bases between the two ends. The CDR3 reads CASSLQVTYEQYF. The CDR3 region has the DNA TGCGCCAGCAGCCTACAGGTGACCTACGAGCAGTACTTC.

This clonotype was observed many times. The chain couples TRBV6-5 to TRBJ2-4, with a weak D call TRBD2 (5 bases). In germline, CDR1 is MNHEY, CDR2 SVGAGI. This CDR3 comprises 15 residues. V was cut by 0 bases and J by 10 bases, with 16 bases left in between. The CDR3 sequence is CASSYSVEGRMIQYF. The CDR3 region has the DNA TGTGCCAGCAGTTACTCGGTTGAGGGCCGGATGATTCAGTACTTC.

This clonotype showed up many times. This chain uses TRBV11-2 with TRBJ2-1; D uncertain. Trimming left V 1 base short and J 6 bases short, with 19 bases between. The CDR3 contains 17 residues. Per the germline V gene, CDR1 is SGHAT and CDR2 is FQNNGV. The CDR3 nucleotides read TGTGCCAGCAGCTTAGGGGTGGGTAGAGGTCTATTCAATGAGCAGTTCTTC. It encodes CASSLGVGRGLFNEQFF.

This clonotype was observed a single time. The CDR3 DNA reads as TGTGCCAGCAGTCAGCAGGGGGCTCTAAATCAGCCCCAGCATTTT. It encodes CASSQQGALNQPQHF. This chain links TRBV4-2 with TRBJ1-5; 8 bases map to TRBD1. Germline V gives CDR1 LGHNA, CDR2 YNFKEQ. J was trimmed by 4 bases and V by 6 bases; bases with no gene match: 8. There are 15 residues in the CDR3.

This clonotype was detected only a few times. The rearrangement uses TRBV7-9 and TRBJ2-3, with no clear D. Germline CDR1 and CDR2: SEHNR and FQNEAQ (reference sequence). This CDR3 contains 13 residues. Trimming removed 7 bases from V and 0 bases from J, with 8 bases in between. This CDR3 reads CASTNRSTDTQYF. CDR3 coding DNA: TGTGCCAGCACGAATCGGAGCACAGATACGCAGTATTTT. Filled out from reference TRBV7-9 and TRBJ2-3, the complete variable domain reads DTGVSQNPRHKITKRGQNVTFRCDPISEHNRLYWYRQTLGQGPEFLTYFQNEAQLEKSRLLSDRFSAERPKGSFSTLEIQRTEQGDSAMYLCASTNRSTDTQYFGPGTRLTVL.

As regards this clonotype: One end of the junction fails to match germline, which may point to a read error. The genes are TRBV3-1 and TRBJ2-1, with 10 bases identical to TRBD2. CDR1 and CDR2 (germline): LGHDT, YNNKEL (reference sequence). CDR3 length: 13 amino acids. The CDR3 DNA reads TGTGCCAGCAGCCTCGGGGTAGCGGGAGGAGAGTCCTTC. This translates into CASSLGVAGGESF.

The chain uses TRBV5-1 and TRBJ1-2, with TRBD1 as a possible D gene (5 bases). Germline CDR1 and CDR2: SGHRS and YFSETQ. V was shortened by 4 bases and J by 8 bases, with 15 bases between the two germline ends. This CDR3 has 13 residues. The CDR3 loop is CASSRRGAEGYTF. For the CDR3, the DNA is TGCGCCAGCAGCCGCCGAGGGGCAGAAGGCTACACCTTC.

In this sample, this clonotype turned up many times. The chain employs TRBV5-1 and TRBJ2-7; D is unclear. CDR1 is SGHRS and CDR2 is YFSETQ in the germline V gene. The V end was cut by 4 bases, the J end by 6 bases, with 11 bases between. This CDR3 spans 12 amino acids. CDR3 bases: TGCGCCAGCAGCACCAGCAAGGGCGAGCAGTACTTC. Translating it yields CASSTSKGEQYF.

This clonotype came up many times. V usage is TRBV25-1 and J usage is TRBJ2-5; D ambiguous. This CDR3 comprises 12 residues. V lost 3 bases to trimming and J lost 0 bases, with 2 bases between them. Germline CDR1 MGHDK, CDR2 SYGVNS. For the CDR3, the DNA is TGTGCCAGCAGTGAGTACCAAGAGACCCAGTACTTC. This translates into CASSEYQETQYF.